This TCR beta chain comes out of a study of metastatic and nonmetastatic thyroid tumors. The CDR3 consists of 14 residues. Germline CDR1 reads SGHAT; CDR2 reads FQNNGV. Trimming took 6 bases from V and 8 from J, leaving 19 bases between them. Not a single patient had been given any form of treatment at any point before undergoing thyroid surgery. MiXCR re-clonotyped the PCR reads for TCRdb. The sample lists about 92,000 clones, approximately 15% seen once, with 3.6% in the top ten. This sequence originates from a female donor with papillary thyroid cancer or a benign thyroid nodule (not recorded which). Some clones in this sample may be carry-over from other donors' samples. The chain joins TRBV11-2 to TRBJ1-1; D might be TRBD1 (6 bases). Sample: blood. The CDR3 protein is CASSLRLQGGEAFF. The CDR3 DNA reads as TGTGCCAGCAGTCTAAGGCTACAGGGTGGCGAAGCTTTCTTT.